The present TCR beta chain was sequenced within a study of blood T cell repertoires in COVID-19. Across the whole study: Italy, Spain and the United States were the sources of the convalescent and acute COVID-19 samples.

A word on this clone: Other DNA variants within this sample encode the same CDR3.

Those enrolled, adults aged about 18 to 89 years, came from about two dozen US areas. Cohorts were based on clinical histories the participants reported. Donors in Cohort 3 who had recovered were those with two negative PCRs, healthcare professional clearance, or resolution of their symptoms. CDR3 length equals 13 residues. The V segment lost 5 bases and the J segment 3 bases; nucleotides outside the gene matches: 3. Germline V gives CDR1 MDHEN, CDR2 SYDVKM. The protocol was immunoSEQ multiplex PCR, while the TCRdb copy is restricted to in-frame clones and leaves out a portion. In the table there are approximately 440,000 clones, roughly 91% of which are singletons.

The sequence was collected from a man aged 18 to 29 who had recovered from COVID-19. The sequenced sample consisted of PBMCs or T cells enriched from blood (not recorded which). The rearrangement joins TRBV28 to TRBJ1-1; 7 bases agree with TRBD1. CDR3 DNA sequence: TGTGCCAGCAGTCCGGACAGGTACACTGAAGCTTTCTTT. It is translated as CASSPDRYTEAFF.